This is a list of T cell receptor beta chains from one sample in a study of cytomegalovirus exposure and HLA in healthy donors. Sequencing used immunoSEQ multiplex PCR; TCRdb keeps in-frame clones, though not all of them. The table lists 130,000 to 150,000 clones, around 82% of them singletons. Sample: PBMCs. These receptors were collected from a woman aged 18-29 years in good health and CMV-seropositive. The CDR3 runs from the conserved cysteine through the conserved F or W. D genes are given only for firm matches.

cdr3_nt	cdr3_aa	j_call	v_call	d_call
TGTGCCAGCAGCGTAGGCCCGACTAGTGGGACAGATACGCAGTATTTT	CASSVGPTSGTDTQYF	TRBJ2-3	TRBV9	NA
TGTGCCAGCAGTCAAATGGGACTAGCAGGGAGCGAGCAGTACTTC	CASSQMGLAGSEQYF	TRBJ2-7	TRBV2	TRBD2
TGTGCCAGCCAGAGGCAGGGCAATTACGAGCAGTACTTC	CASQRQGNYEQYF	TRBJ2-7	TRBV6-5	NA
TGCGCCAGCGCCTTCGGGGGAAGCAATCAGCCCCAGCATTTT	CASAFGGSNQPQHF	TRBJ1-5	TRBV10-2	NA
TGTGCCGTAAGCGAGAGGGACACCCATATGTCACCCCTCCACTTT	CAVSERDTHMSPLHF	TRBJ1-6	TRBV19	NA
TGTGCCAGCATCTTTGGGACAGGGGCGGCTTCACCCCTCCACTTT	CASIFGTGAASPLHF	TRBJ1-6	TRBV2	TRBD1
TGCGCCAGCAGCTTGGAGGACAGAATAACTGAAGCTTTCTTT	CASSLEDRITEAFF	TRBJ1-1	TRBV5-1	NA
TGCAGTGCTAGAGCCCTCTACGAGCAGTACTTC	CSARALYEQYF	TRBJ2-7	TRBV20-1	NA
TGTGCCAGCAGCCGAGTCTTTTTGGGGCCCCCTACCGGGGAGCTGTTTTTT	CASSRVFLGPPTGELFF	TRBJ2-2	TRBV5-5	NA
TGTGCCAGTAGTCACCGGGACAGGGAAAGTCAGCCCCAGCATTTT	CASSHRDRESQPQHF	TRBJ1-5	TRBV19	TRBD1
TGTGCCTGGAGTACAGGACAGGTTTTTAATGAAAAACTGTTTTTT	CAWSTGQVFNEKLFF	TRBJ1-4	TRBV30	TRBD1
TGTGCCAGCAGCGTAGGGGCGTCTGGGAACACCATATATTTT	CASSVGASGNTIYF	TRBJ1-3	TRBV7-9	NA
TGTGCCAGCAGGGAACCCATTACGGGGACCGGGGAGCTGTTTTTT	CASREPITGTGELFF	TRBJ2-2	TRBV2	NA
TGTGCCACCTCACAGATGAACACTGAAGCTTTCTTT	CATSQMNTEAFF	TRBJ1-1	TRBV19	NA
TGTGCCAGCTCACCACCGTCCAGGGGTAATTCACCCCTCCACTTT	CASSPPSRGNSPLHF	TRBJ1-6	TRBV18	NA
TGTGCCAGCAGCCTAGGCGGGAGCGGGGGACCTCGAAATACGCAGTATTTT	CASSLGGSGGPRNTQYF	TRBJ2-3	TRBV9	TRBD2
TGTGCCAGCAGCTTAGACAGGGGAAAGAATCAGCCCCAGCATTTT	CASSLDRGKNQPQHF	TRBJ1-5	TRBV11-2	NA
TGTGCCAGCAGCGTAATCGGGGGGGGGTACAATGAGCAGTTCTTC	CASSVIGGGYNEQFF	TRBJ2-1	TRBV9	TRBD2
TGTGCCAGCAGCCGGACAGGGAGGGGCTCCTACGAGCAGTACTTC	CASSRTGRGSYEQYF	TRBJ2-7	TRBV28	NA
TGCGCCAGCAGCTCTGCAGGACGAGGGACCTACGAGCAGTACTTC	CASSSAGRGTYEQYF	TRBJ2-7	TRBV5-1	NA